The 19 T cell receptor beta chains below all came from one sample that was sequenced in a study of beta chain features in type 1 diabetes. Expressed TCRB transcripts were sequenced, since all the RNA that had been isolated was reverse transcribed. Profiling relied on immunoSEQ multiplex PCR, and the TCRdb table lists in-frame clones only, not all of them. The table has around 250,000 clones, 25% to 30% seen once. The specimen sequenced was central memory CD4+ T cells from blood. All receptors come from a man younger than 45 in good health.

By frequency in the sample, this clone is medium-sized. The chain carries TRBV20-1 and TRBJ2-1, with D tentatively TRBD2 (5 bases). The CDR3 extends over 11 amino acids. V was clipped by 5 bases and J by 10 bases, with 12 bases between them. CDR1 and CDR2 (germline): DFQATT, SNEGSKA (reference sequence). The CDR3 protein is CSARTGREQFF. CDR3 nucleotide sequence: TGCAGTGCTCGGACTGGTAGAGAGCAGTTCTTC.

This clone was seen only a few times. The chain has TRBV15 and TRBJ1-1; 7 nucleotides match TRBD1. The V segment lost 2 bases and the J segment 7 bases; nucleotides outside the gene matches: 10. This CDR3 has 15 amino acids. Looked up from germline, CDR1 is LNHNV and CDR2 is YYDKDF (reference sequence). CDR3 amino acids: CATSRTRDSINEAFF. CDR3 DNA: TGTGCCACCAGCAGAACCAGGGACAGCATAAATGAAGCTTTCTTT.

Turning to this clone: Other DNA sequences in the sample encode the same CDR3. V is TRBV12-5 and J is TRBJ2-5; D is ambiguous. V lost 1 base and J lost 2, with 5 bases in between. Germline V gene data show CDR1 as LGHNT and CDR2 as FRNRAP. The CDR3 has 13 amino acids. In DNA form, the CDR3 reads TGTGCTAGTGGTTTGGGCAGGCAAGAGACCCAGTACTTC. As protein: CASGLGRQETQYF.

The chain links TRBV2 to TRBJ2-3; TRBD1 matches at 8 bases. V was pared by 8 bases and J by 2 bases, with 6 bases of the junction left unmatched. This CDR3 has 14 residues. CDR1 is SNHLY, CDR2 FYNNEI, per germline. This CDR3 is CASRTGTFTDTQYF. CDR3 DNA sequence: TGTGCCAGCCGGACAGGGACTTTCACAGATACGCAGTATTTT.

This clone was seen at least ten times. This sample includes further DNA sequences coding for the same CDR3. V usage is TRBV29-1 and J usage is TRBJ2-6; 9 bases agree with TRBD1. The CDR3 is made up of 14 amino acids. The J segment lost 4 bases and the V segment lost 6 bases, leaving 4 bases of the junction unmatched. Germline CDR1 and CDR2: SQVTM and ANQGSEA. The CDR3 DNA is TGCAGCGTACGGACAGGGGCCGGGGCCAACGTCCTGACTTTC. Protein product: CSVRTGAGANVLTF. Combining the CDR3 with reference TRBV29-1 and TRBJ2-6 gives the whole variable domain SAVISQKPSRDICQRGTSLTIQCQVDSQVTMMFWYRQQPGQSLTLIATANQGSEATYESGFVIDKFPISRPNLTFSTLTVSNMSPEDSSIYLCSVRTGAGANVLTFGAGSRLTVL.

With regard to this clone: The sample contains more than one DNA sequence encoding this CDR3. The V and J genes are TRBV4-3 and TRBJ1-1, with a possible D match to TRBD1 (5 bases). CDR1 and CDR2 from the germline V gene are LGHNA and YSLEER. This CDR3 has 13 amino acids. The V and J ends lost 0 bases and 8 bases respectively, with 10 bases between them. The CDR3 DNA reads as TGCGCCAGCAGCCAAGAGGGCGGGGCGGAAGCTTTCTTT. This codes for CASSQEGGAEAFF.

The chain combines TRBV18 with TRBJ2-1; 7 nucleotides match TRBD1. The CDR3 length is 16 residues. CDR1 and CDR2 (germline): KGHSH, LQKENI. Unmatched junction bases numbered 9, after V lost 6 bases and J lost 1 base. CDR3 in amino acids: CASSRDRDGSYNEQFF. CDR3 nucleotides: TGTGCCAGCTCCCGCGACAGGGATGGGTCCTACAATGAGCAGTTCTTC.

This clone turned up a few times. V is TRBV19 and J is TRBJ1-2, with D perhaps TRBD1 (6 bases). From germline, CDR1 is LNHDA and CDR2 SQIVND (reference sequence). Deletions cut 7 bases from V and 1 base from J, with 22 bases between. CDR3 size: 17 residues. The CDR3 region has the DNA TGTGCCAGTATAGCCCAATCCGGACAGCTATTTAACTATGGCTACACCTTC. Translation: CASIAQSGQLFNYGYTF.

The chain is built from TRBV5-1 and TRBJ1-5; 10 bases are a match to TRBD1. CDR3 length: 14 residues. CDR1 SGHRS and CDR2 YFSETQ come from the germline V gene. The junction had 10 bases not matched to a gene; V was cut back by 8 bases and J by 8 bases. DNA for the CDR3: TGCGCCAGTTCAACGGGACAGGGGCGTGAGCCCCAGCATTTT. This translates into CASSTGQGREPQHF.

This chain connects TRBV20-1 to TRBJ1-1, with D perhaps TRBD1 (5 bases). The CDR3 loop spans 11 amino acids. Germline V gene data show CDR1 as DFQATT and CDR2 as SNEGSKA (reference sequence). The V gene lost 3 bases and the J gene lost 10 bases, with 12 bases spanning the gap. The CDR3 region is CSARTAGGAFF. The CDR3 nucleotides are TGCAGTGCTAGGACGGCCGGGGGAGCTTTCTTT.

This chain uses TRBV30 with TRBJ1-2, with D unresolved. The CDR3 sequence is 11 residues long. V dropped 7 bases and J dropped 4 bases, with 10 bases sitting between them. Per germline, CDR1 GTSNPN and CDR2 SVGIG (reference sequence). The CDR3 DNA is TGTGCCTTTCAACAAGTCTATGGCTACACCTTC. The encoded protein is CAFQQVYGYTF.

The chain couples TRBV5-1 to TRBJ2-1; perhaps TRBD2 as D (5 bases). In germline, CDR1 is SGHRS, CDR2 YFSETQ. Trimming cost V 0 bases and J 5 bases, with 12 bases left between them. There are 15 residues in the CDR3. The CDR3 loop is CASSLAEPGNNEQFF. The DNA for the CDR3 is TGCGCCAGCAGCTTGGCCGAGCCCGGGAACAATGAGCAGTTCTTC.

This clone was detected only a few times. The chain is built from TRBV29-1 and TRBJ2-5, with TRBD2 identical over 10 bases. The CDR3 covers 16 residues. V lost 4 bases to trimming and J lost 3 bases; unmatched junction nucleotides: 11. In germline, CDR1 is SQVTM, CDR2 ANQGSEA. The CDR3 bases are TGCAGCGTTGCGGTGGGACTACTAGCGGGGAAAGAGACCCAGTACTTC. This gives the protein CSVAVGLLAGKETQYF.

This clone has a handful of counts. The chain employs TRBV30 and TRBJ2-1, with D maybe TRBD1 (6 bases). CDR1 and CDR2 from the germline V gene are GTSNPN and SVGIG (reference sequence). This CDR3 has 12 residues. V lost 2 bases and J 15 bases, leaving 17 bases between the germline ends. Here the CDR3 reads CAWSPDSSVMFF. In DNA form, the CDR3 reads TGTGCCTGGAGTCCGGACAGCTCTGTTATGTTCTTC. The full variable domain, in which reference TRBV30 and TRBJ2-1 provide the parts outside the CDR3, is SQTIHQWPATLVQPVGSPLSLECTVEGTSNPNLYWYRQAAGRGLQLLFYSVGIGQISSEVPQNLSASRPQDRQFILSSKKLLLSDSGFYLCAWSPDSSVMFFGPGTRLTVL.

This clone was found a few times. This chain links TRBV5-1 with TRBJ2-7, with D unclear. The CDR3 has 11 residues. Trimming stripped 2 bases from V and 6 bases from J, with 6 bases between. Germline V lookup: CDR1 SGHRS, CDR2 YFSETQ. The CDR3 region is CASSFESEQYF. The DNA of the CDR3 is TGCGCCAGCAGCTTTGAGTCCGAGCAGTACTTC.

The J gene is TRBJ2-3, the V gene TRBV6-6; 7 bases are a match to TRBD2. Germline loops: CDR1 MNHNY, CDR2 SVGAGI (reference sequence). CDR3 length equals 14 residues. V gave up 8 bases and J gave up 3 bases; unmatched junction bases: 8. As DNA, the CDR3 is TGTGCCAGCTCCGTAGAGCGGGAAACAGATACGCAGTATTTT. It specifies CASSVERETDTQYF.

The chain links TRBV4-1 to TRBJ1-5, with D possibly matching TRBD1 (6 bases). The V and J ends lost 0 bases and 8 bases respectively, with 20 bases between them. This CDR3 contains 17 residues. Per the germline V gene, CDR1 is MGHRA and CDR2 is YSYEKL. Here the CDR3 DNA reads TGCGCCAGCAGCCAAGATCTGGATAGCAGGGGTCTTAAGCCCCAGCATTTT. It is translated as CASSQDLDSRGLKPQHF.

This CDR3 is CAWDVGWEQYF. CDR3 DNA: TGTGCCTGGGATGTGGGGTGGGAGCAGTACTTC. The chain is built from TRBV30 and TRBJ2-7, with no clear D. This CDR3 contains 11 residues. The V end was cut by 5 bases, the J end by 7 bases, with 12 bases between. Germline assignment: CDR1 GTSNPN and CDR2 SVGIG (reference sequence).

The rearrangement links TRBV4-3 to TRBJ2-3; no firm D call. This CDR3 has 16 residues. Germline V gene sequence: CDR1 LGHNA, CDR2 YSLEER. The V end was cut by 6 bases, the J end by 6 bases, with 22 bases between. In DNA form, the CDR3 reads TGCGCCAGCAGACGTTCCGCGGCAGATGCCGCGGATACGCAGTATTTT. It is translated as CASRRSAADAADTQYF.